This TCR beta chain was found in a study of breast tumors, draining lymph nodes, adjacent tissues. This clonotype was seen ten or more times. The CDR3 has 14 amino acids. J gave up 4 bases and V 7 bases, and 6 bases lay outside the gene matches. Germline-derived CDR1 and CDR2 are LNHNV and YYDKDF (reference sequence). One entry per CDR3 protein results from TCRdb running MiXCR on the multiplex PCR reads. The data show around 130,000 distinct CDR3 sequences, with 21% seen just once and 2.2% held by the top ten. Breast cancer patients provided tissue from their axillary draining lymph nodes. The clonotype comes from a female donor with breast cancer. Some clones in this sample may be carry-over from other donors' samples. V usage is TRBV15 and J usage is TRBJ2-5, with TRBD2 matching 10 bases. Specimen: axillary lymph node tissue. The CDR3 region is CATKASGSTETQYF. The CDR3 DNA follows: TGTGCCACCAAGGCTAGCGGGAGTACAGAGACCCAGTACTTC.